This T cell receptor beta chain is from a study of PD-1 blockade in classical Hodgkin lymphoma. General study findings and limits: Complete responders matched newly diagnosed patients in baseline diversity. The CD4+ diversity rise by C4D1 was clearest in complete responders. Excluded were patients who started nivolumab under 1 year after ASCT, a group that had lower diversity.

Following autologous stem cell transplantation, relapse occurred in every patient, and exposure to brentuximab vedotin varied. Patients had relapsed/refractory classical Hodgkin lymphoma with complete response, partial response or progressive disease as best response. The germline CDR1 and CDR2 sequences are SGHTA and FQGTGA. The junction had 2 bases not matched to a gene; V was cut back by 1 base and J by 4 bases. This CDR3 contains 17 residues. Some clones are missing from TCRdb's copy, which holds only in-frame ones; the method was immunoSEQ multiplex PCR. The repertoire holds about 41,000 clones, around three quarters seen once, with 20% to 25% in the top ten. As concerns this clone: Its specificity is not known.

The V and J genes are TRBV7-3 and TRBJ2-3; TRBD2 aligns across 16 bases. The sequencing here drew on peripheral blood mononuclear cells (PBMCs), taken at baseline. The clonotype was recovered from a human donor with classical Hodgkin lymphoma. For the CDR3, the DNA is TGTGCCAGCAGCTTAAAAGGGACTAGCGGGAGGGCAGATACGCAGTATTTT. Amino acid sequence: CASSLKGTSGRADTQYF. Variable domain in full (rest from reference TRBV7-3 and TRBJ2-3): GAGVSQTPSNKVTEKGKYVELRCDPISGHTALYWYRQSLGQGPEFLIYFQGTGAADDSGLPNDRFFAVRPEGSVSTLKIQRTERGDSAVYLCASSLKGTSGRADTQYFGPGTRLTVL.